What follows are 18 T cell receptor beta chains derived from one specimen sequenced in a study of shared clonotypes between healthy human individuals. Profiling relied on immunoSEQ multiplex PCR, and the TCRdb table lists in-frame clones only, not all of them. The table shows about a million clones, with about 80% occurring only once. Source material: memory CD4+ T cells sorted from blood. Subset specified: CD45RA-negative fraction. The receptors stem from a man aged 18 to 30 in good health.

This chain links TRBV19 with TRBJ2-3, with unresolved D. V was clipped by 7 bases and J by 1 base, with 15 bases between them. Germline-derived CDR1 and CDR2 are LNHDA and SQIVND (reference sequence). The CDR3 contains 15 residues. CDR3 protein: CASIAPGRGTDTQYF. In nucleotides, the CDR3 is TGTGCCAGTATCGCCCCCGGACGGGGCACAGATACGCAGTATTTT.

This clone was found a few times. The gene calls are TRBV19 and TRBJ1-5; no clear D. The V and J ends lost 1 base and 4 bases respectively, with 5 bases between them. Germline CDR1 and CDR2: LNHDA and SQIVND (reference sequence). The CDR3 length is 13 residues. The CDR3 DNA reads TGTGCCAGTAGTATAGGAGATAATCAGCCCCAGCATTTT. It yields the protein CASSIGDNQPQHF.

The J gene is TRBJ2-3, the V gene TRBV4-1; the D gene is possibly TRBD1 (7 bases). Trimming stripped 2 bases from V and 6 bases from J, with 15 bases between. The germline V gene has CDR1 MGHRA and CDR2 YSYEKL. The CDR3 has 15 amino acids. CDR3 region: CASSQNQQGRDTQYF. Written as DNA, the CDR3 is TGCGCCAGCAGCCAAAATCAACAGGGGAGGGATACGCAGTATTTT.

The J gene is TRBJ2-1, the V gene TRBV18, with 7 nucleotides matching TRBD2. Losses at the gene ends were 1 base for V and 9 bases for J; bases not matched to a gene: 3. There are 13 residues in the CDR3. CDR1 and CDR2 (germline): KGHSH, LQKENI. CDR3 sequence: CASSPLREGEQFF. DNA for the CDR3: TGTGCCAGCTCACCACTGAGGGAGGGTGAGCAGTTCTTC.

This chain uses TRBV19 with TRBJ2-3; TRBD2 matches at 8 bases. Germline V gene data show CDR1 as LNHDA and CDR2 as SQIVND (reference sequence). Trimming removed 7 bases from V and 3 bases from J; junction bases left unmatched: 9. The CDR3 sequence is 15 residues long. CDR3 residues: CASKTASGLTDTQYF. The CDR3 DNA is TGTGCCAGTAAAACCGCTAGCGGGTTAACAGATACGCAGTATTTT.

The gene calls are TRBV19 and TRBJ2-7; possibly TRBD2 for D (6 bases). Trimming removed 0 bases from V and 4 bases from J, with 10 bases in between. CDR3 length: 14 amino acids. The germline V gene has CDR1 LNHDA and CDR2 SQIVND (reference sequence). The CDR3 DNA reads TGTGCCAGTAGTATAGACGGGAGCAAATACGAGCAGTACTTC. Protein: CASSIDGSKYEQYF.

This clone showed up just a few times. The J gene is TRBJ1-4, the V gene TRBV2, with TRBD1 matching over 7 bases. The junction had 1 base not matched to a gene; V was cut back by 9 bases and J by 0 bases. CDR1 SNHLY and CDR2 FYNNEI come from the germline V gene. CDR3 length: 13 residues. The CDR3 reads CASTGATNEKLFF. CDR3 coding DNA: TGTGCCAGTACAGGGGCAACTAATGAAAAACTGTTTTTT.

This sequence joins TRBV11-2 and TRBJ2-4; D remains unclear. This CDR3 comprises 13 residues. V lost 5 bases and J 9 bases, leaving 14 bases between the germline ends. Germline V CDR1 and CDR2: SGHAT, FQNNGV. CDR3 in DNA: TGTGCCAGCAGCCCACAGACCCCAGGCATTCAGTACTTC. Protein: CASSPQTPGIQYF.

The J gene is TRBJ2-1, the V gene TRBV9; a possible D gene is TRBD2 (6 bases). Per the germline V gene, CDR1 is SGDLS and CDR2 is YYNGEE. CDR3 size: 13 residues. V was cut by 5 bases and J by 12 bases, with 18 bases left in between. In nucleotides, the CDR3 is TGTGCCAGCAGTTCTTCCCCTCTGGAGGGGCAGTTCTTC. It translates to CASSSSPLEGQFF.

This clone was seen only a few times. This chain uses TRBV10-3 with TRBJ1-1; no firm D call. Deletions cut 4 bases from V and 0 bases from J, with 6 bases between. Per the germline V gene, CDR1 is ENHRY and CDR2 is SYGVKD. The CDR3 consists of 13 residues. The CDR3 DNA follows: TGTGCCATCAGTGTTCAGTTGAACACTGAAGCTTTCTTT. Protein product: CAISVQLNTEAFF.

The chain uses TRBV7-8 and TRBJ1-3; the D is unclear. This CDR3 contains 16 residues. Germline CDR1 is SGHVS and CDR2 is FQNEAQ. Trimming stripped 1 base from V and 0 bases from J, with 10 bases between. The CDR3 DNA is TGTGCCAGCAGCTTAGATAGGGCCAACTCTGGAAACACCATATATTTT. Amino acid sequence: CASSLDRANSGNTIYF.

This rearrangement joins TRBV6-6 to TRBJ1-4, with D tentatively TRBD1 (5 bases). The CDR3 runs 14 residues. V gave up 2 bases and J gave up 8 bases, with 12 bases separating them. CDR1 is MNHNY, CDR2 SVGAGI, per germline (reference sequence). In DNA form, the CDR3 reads TGTGCCAGCAGTTACAGTCAGGGAAACGAAAAACTGTTTTTT. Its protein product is CASSYSQGNEKLFF.

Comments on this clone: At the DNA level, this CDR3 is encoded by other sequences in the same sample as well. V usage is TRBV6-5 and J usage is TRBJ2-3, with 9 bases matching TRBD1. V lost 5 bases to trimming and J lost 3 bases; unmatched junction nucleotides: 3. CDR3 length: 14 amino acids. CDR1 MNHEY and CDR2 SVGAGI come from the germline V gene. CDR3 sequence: CASSTGQGTDTQYF. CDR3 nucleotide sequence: TGTGCCAGCAGTACCGGACAGGGGACAGATACGCAGTATTTT.

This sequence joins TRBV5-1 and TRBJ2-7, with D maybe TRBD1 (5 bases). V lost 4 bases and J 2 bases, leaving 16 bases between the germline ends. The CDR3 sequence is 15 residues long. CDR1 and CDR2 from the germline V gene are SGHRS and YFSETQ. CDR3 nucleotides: TGCGCCAGCAGCAAGGACGTCTCAGGGCCCTACGAGCAGTACTTC. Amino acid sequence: CASSKDVSGPYEQYF.

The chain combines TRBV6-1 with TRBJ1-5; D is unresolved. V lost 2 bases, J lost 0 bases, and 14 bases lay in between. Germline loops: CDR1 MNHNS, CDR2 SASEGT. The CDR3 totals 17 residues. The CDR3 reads CASSELGSSFSNQPQHF. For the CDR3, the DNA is TGTGCCAGCAGTGAACTTGGTTCGTCTTTTAGCAATCAGCCCCAGCATTTT.

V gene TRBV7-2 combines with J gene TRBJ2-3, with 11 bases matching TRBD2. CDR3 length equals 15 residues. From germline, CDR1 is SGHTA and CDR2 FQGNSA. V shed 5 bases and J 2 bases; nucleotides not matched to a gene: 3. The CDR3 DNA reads TGTGCCAGCAGCCTTAGCGGGGGGGACACAGATACGCAGTATTTT. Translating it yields CASSLSGGDTDTQYF.

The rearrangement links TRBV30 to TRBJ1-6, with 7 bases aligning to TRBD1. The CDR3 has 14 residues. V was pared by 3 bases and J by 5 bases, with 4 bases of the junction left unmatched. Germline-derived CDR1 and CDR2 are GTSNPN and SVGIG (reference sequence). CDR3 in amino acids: CAWRAGTDNSPLHF. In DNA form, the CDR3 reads TGTGCCTGGAGAGCCGGGACAGATAATTCACCCCTCCACTTT.

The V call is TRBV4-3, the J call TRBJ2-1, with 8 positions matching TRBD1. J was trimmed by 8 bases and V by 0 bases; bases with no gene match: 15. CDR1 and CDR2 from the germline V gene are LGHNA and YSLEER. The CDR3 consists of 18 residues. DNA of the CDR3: TGCGCCAGCAGCCAAGATGCATGGTTCAGGGGGCAGTGGTATGAGCAGTTCTTC. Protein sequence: CASSQDAWFRGQWYEQFF.